Listed below are T cell receptor beta chains from one sample, sequenced in a study of blood T cells in healthy people across ages. Each CDR3 protein is one row after TCRdb ran MiXCR on the 5' RACE reads. The table includes approximately 600,000 distinct CDR3 sequences, roughly 50% detected once. Sample: blood. Every receptor here comes from a man aged 55 to 70 in good health. CDR3s include the opening cysteine and the closing phenylalanine or tryptophan. The D gene is left open where the match is weak. Only part of the rows carry a size: once, few, many, or a class if the clone is expanded.

j_gene,abundance,v_gene,d_gene,CDR3nt,CDR3aa
TRBJ2-3,NA,TRBV18,TRBD2,TGTGCCAGCTCAGGGACTAGCGGGGGTCCTCGTGATACGCAGTATTTT,CASSGTSGGPRDTQYF
TRBJ2-3,NA,TRBV7-8,TRBD2,TGTGCCAGTCGGACTAGCGGGGGCCGAGGGGAGTATTTT,CASRTSGGRGEYF
TRBJ1-1,NA,TRBV6-1,NA,TGTGCCAGCAGTGAAGTCAGGAACACTGAAGCTTTCTTT,CASSEVRNTEAFF
TRBJ1-2,few,TRBV7-2,NA,TGTGCCAGCAGCTTAGACAACAGCCTAAATTATGGCTACACCTTC,CASSLDNSLNYGYTF
TRBJ1-6,few,TRBV3-1,NA,TGTGCCAGCAGCCCCCCGGGACACCCTAATTCACCCCTCCACTTT,CASSPPGHPNSPLHF
TRBJ2-1,NA,TRBV13,NA,TGTGCCAGCAGCGTTACAGGGATCGCCTACAATGAGCAGTTCTTC,CASSVTGIAYNEQFF
TRBJ2-4,NA,TRBV7-8,TRBD1,TGTGCCAGCAGCGTTGACAGGGACGGAAACATTCAGTACTTC,CASSVDRDGNIQYF
TRBJ2-6,NA,TRBV10-2,TRBD2,TGCGCCAGCAGTGAGCAAATAGCGGGGGGGGCCAACGTCCTGACTTTC,CASSEQIAGGANVLTF
TRBJ2-1,few,TRBV11-2,NA,TGTGCCAGCAGATACGGCCTCACGGGAAATGAGCAGTTCTTC,CASRYGLTGNEQFF
TRBJ2-3,few,TRBV12-3/TRBV12-4,TRBD1,TGTGCCAGCGCCACAGGGGCGGGAGATACGCAGTATTTT,CASATGAGDTQYF
TRBJ1-5,NA,TRBV6-1,NA,TGTGCCAGCAGTGAATTTGGGCTTCCCAATCAGCCCCAGCATTTT,CASSEFGLPNQPQHF
TRBJ2-1,few,TRBV27,NA,TGTGCCAGCAGTCCCTTTGCTTTCGGGAGCCAGGGCGGGGACAATGAGCAGTTCTTC,CASSPFAFGSQGGDNEQFF
TRBJ2-1,NA,TRBV2,TRBD2,TGTGCCAGCAGGGGGGACTACCCCCACAATGAGCAGTTCTTC,CASRGDYPHNEQFF
TRBJ2-1,few,TRBV7-2,NA,TGTGCCAGCAGCTTAGTTTGGGCAGGGGTAAAGAATGAGCAGTTCTTC,CASSLVWAGVKNEQFF
TRBJ2-7,once,TRBV9,NA,TGTGCCAGCAGCGTAGTTAGGGCCACACTAGGGAATCTCTACGAGCAGTACTTC,CASSVVRATLGNLYEQYF
TRBJ1-6,NA,TRBV20-1,NA,TGCAGTGCTAGCTCCAGGGCGTATTCACCCCTCCACTTT,CSASSRAYSPLHF
TRBJ2-7,NA,TRBV28,NA,TGTGCCAGCAGGGGCGGGATCCGTCTCCCCAACGAGCAGTACTTC,CASRGGIRLPNEQYF
TRBJ2-3,NA,TRBV5-4,NA,TGTGCCAGCAGACATCCAAGGGACCCCAATACGCAGTATTTT,CASRHPRDPNTQYF